Listed below are T cell receptor beta chains from one sample, sequenced in a study of blood T cell repertoires in COVID-19. Only in-frame clones appear in the TCRdb table, and some are missing; sequencing was by immunoSEQ multiplex PCR. The sample gives some 40,000 clones, 70% to 90% of which show up once; approximately 32% is in the top ten. The sequenced sample consisted of peripheral blood. The receptors originated from a man between 65 and 80 years old with active COVID-19. Each CDR3 is given with its conserved first and last residue. A D gene is named only where the DNA matches it firmly. Only part of the rows carry a size: once, few, many, or a class if the clone is expanded.

V: TRBV6-5
D: -
J: TRBJ2-1
size: -
CDR3: CASSYRDNYDEQFF
DNA: TGTGCCAGCAGTTACCGGGACAACTACGATGAGCAGTTCTTC

V: TRBV5-4
D: -
J: TRBJ2-2
size: -
CDR3: CASSLRGGPNTGELFF
DNA: TGTGCCAGCAGCTTGAGGGGGGGCCCCAACACCGGGGAGCTGTTTTTT

V: TRBV7-2
D: -
J: TRBJ1-5
size: -
CDR3: CASSSYPRQPQHF
DNA: TGTGCCAGCAGCTCCTACCCTCGCCAGCCCCAGCATTTT

V: TRBV19
D: -
J: TRBJ1-5
size: -
CDR3: CASMAGTTYSNQPQHF
DNA: TGTGCCAGTATGGCAGGGACTACCTATAGCAATCAGCCCCAGCATTTT

V: TRBV28
D: -
J: TRBJ2-2
size: -
CDR3: CASSLGGRMAGELFF
DNA: TGTGCCAGCAGTTTGGGTGGGCGAATGGCCGGGGAGCTGTTTTTT

V: TRBV7-9
D: -
J: TRBJ2-1
size: -
CDR3: CASSLWSAGNEQFF
DNA: TGTGCCAGCAGCTTATGGTCAGCGGGCAATGAGCAGTTCTTC

V: TRBV7-2
D: -
J: TRBJ1-3
size: -
CDR3: CASSQDSGVGNTIYF
DNA: TGTGCCAGCAGCCAAGACAGTGGCGTAGGAAACACCATATATTTT

V: TRBV3-1/TRBV3-2
D: TRBD1
J: TRBJ1-2
size: -
CDR3: CASSRGQGWNYGYTF
DNA: TGTGCCAGCAGCCGCGGACAGGGATGGAACTATGGCTACACCTTC

V: TRBV10-3
D: -
J: TRBJ1-3
size: -
CDR3: CAISILGNTIYF
DNA: TGTGCCATCAGTATACTTGGAAACACCATATATTTT

V: TRBV11-1
D: -
J: TRBJ2-7
size: few
CDR3: CASSLEQGLFYEQYF
DNA: TGTGCCAGCAGCTTAGAGCAGGGATTGTTCTACGAGCAGTACTTC

V: TRBV28
D: TRBD1
J: TRBJ1-1
size: few
CDR3: CASSPPTGGRTEAFF
DNA: TGTGCCAGCAGTCCCCCAACAGGGGGTAGAACTGAAGCTTTCTTT

V: TRBV7-9
D: -
J: TRBJ2-3
size: -
CDR3: CASSPRSLSTDTQYF
DNA: TGTGCCAGCAGCCCCAGATCCCTTAGCACAGATACGCAGTATTTT

V: TRBV5-8
D: TRBD1
J: TRBJ1-5
size: -
CDR3: CASSQGTGVGNQPQHF
DNA: TGTGCCAGCAGCCAAGGGACAGGGGTGGGCAATCAGCCCCAGCATTTT

V: TRBV5-6
D: -
J: TRBJ2-3
size: -
CDR3: CASSSRSADTQYF
DNA: TGTGCCAGCAGTTCTCGGAGCGCAGATACGCAGTATTTT

V: TRBV7-9
D: TRBD2
J: TRBJ2-2
size: -
CDR3: CASWATSGTGELFF
DNA: TGTGCCAGCTGGGCGACTAGCGGCACCGGGGAGCTGTTTTTT

V: TRBV7-2
D: TRBD2
J: TRBJ2-1
size: -
CDR3: CASSPTRTSGEKFF
DNA: TGTGCCAGCAGCCCAACCAGGACTAGCGGGGAGAAGTTCTTC

V: TRBV6-4
D: -
J: TRBJ1-6
size: -
CDR3: CASSDSSGGNSPLHF
DNA: TGTGCCAGCAGTGACTCGTCGGGAGGTAATTCACCCCTCCACTTT

V: TRBV6-2/TRBV6-3
D: -
J: TRBJ1-2
size: -
CDR3: CASSAGIGYTF
DNA: TGTGCCAGCAGCGCAGGGATTGGCTACACCTTC

V: TRBV6-4
D: TRBD1
J: TRBJ2-1
size: once
CDR3: CASSDSGQSNEQFF
DNA: TGTGCCAGCAGTGACTCGGGACAGTCCAATGAGCAGTTCTTC

V: TRBV28
D: TRBD2
J: TRBJ2-1
size: -
CDR3: CASSLSGLGSSYNEQFF
DNA: TGTGCCAGCAGTTTATCCGGACTAGGTAGTTCCTACAATGAGCAGTTCTTC

V: TRBV9
D: TRBD1
J: TRBJ1-2
size: -
CDR3: CASSPRTGGSLYGYTF
DNA: TGTGCCAGCAGCCCTCGGACAGGGGGGTCCCTCTATGGCTACACCTTC

V: TRBV29-1
D: -
J: TRBJ1-2
size: once
CDR3: CSVPFSTGYGYTF
DNA: TGCAGCGTTCCCTTCTCGACAGGCTATGGCTACACCTTC

V: TRBV30
D: -
J: TRBJ1-1
size: once
CDR3: CAWSALGGISTEAFF
DNA: TGTGCCTGGAGTGCCTTGGGAGGCATTTCCACTGAAGCTTTCTTT

V: TRBV11-2
D: TRBD1
J: TRBJ1-5
size: -
CDR3: CASSFRSDRATDQPQHF
DNA: TGTGCCAGCAGCTTCCGGTCCGACAGGGCCACGGATCAGCCCCAGCATTTT

V: TRBV9
D: -
J: TRBJ1-1
size: -
CDR3: CASSVQGSTEAFF
DNA: TGTGCCAGCAGCGTACAGGGAAGCACTGAAGCTTTCTTT

V: TRBV29-1
D: -
J: TRBJ1-2
size: -
CDR3: CSARVRSAGYTF
DNA: TGCAGCGCCCGAGTGAGGAGTGCTGGCTACACCTTC

V: TRBV5-8
D: TRBD2
J: TRBJ2-2
size: -
CDR3: CASSGRGLAVTGELFF
DNA: TGTGCCAGCAGCGGACGGGGACTAGCGGTCACCGGGGAGCTGTTTTTT

V: TRBV9
D: TRBD1
J: TRBJ1-6
size: few
CDR3: CASSARQGGYNSPLHF
DNA: TGTGCCAGCAGCGCCCGACAGGGGGGTTATAATTCACCCCTCCACTTT

V: TRBV6-5
D: -
J: TRBJ1-1
size: once
CDR3: CASSYSVRAVGPGFF
DNA: TGTGCCAGCAGTTACTCTGTACGCGCCGTCGGCCCAGGGTTCTTT

V: TRBV7-8
D: TRBD1
J: TRBJ2-4
size: -
CDR3: CASSLAPRQGAKNIQYF
DNA: TGTGCCAGCAGCTTAGCGCCTCGACAGGGTGCCAAAAACATTCAGTACTTC

V: TRBV11-2
D: TRBD1
J: TRBJ2-2
size: -
CDR3: CASSLARGRVTGELFF
DNA: TGTGCCAGCAGCTTAGCCAGGGGGCGCGTCACCGGGGAGCTGTTTTTT

V: TRBV27
D: TRBD1
J: TRBJ1-2
size: -
CDR3: CASSRDRDRGRGGGYTF
DNA: TGTGCCAGCAGTAGAGACCGGGACAGGGGGAGGGGCGGTGGCTACACCTTC

V: TRBV4-3
D: -
J: TRBJ1-6
size: -
CDR3: CASSPEPTAGSPLHF
DNA: TGCGCCAGCAGCCCGGAACCTACTGCAGGTTCACCCCTCCACTTT

V: TRBV27
D: -
J: TRBJ2-1
size: -
CDR3: CASSPLRGSYNEQFF
DNA: TGTGCCAGCAGTCCCCTTCGGGGCTCCTACAATGAGCAGTTCTTC

V: TRBV18
D: TRBD2
J: TRBJ2-1
size: -
CDR3: CASLLAGDYNEQFF
DNA: TGTGCCAGCTTACTAGCGGGGGATTACAATGAGCAGTTCTTC

V: TRBV7-9
D: -
J: TRBJ2-7
size: -
CDR3: CASSSTQGYSYEQYF
DNA: TGTGCCAGCAGCTCTACCCAGGGTTACAGCTACGAGCAGTACTTC

V: TRBV18
D: TRBD1
J: TRBJ2-1
size: -
CDR3: CASSPGGTGSNEQFF
DNA: TGTGCCAGCTCACCAGGCGGGACAGGGAGTAATGAGCAGTTCTTC

V: TRBV11-2
D: TRBD2
J: TRBJ2-1
size: -
CDR3: CASSDTSGGFYNEQFF
DNA: TGTGCCAGCAGCGACACTAGCGGGGGGTTCTACAATGAGCAGTTCTTC

V: TRBV6-6
D: TRBD1
J: TRBJ1-3
size: -
CDR3: CASRQRQGTGNTIYF
DNA: TGTGCCAGCAGACAAAGACAGGGAACAGGAAACACCATATATTTT

V: TRBV28
D: -
J: TRBJ2-7
size: -
CDR3: CASSPGGNYEQYF
DNA: TGTGCCAGCAGCCCCGGCGGGAACTACGAGCAGTACTTC

V: TRBV6-1
D: -
J: TRBJ1-6
size: -
CDR3: CASSDWAGANSPLHF
DNA: TGTGCCAGCAGTGATTGGGCGGGCGCGAATTCACCCCTCCACTTT